This is a list of T cell receptor beta chains from one sample in a study of shared clonotypes between healthy human individuals. Profiled with immunoSEQ multiplex PCR; TCRdb holds only in-frame clones, not every one. The sample comprises around 1.1 million clones, around 78% of which are singletons, and roughly 0.55% rests with the top ten. The material sequenced was memory CD4+ T cells from PBMCs. The receptor set was obtained from a man between 18 and 29 years old in good health. Some clones in this sample may be carry-over from other donors' samples. Both conserved end residues are part of each CDR3. A D gene is named only where the DNA matches it firmly. Where a row states a size, it is once, few, many or the class of an expanded clone; other rows omit it.

V gene	J gene	clone size	D gene	CDR3 DNA	CDR3 protein
TRBV20-1	TRBJ2-7	few	-	TGCAGTGCTAGAGACTGCCGGGGCTTC	CSARDCRGF
TRBV18	TRBJ2-1	-	-	TGTGCCAGCTCACCACTCGTAGCATACAATGAGCAGTTCTTC	CASSPLVAYNEQFF
TRBV27	TRBJ2-7	few	-	TGTGCCAGCAGTTTTCATAACTCCTACGAGCAGTACTTC	CASSFHNSYEQYF
TRBV5-6	TRBJ2-5	-	TRBD2	TGTGCCAGCAGCTTTCGCCTAGCGGGAGGGTCCCAAGAGACCCAGTACTTC	CASSFRLAGGSQETQYF
TRBV18	TRBJ2-7	-	TRBD1	TGTGCCAGCTCGGCCGGGACAGGGAACACCTACGAGCAGTACTTC	CASSAGTGNTYEQYF
TRBV6-5	TRBJ1-4	-	TRBD1	TGTGCCAGCAGATACGACCGACAGGGGACTAATGAAAAACTGTTTTTT	CASRYDRQGTNEKLFF
TRBV6-5	TRBJ1-6	-	-	TGTGCCGTCCGGGACAACTATAATTCACCCCTCCACTTT	CAVRDNYNSPLHF
TRBV5-1	TRBJ2-7	once	TRBD1	TGCGCCAGCAGCGCCGGGACAGGATACTACGAGCAGTACTTC	CASSAGTGYYEQYF
TRBV27	TRBJ2-1	-	TRBD1	TGTGCCAGCAGTATTCCCGGGACAGGCTACAATGAGCAGTTCTTC	CASSIPGTGYNEQFF
TRBV2	TRBJ2-7	few	-	TGTGCCAGCAGTCCTGGGGAACACGAGCAGTACTTC	CASSPGEHEQYF
TRBV7-3	TRBJ2-3	many	-	TGTGCCAGCAGCTCGGGACCCTTCCAAGATACGCAGTATTTT	CASSSGPFQDTQYF
TRBV18	TRBJ1-5	-	-	TGTGCCAGCTCAGGTGATAGGAATCAGCCCCAGCATTTT	CASSGDRNQPQHF
TRBV6-5	TRBJ2-5	-	-	TGTGCCAGCAGTTACTCCAAAGGGCAAGAGACCCAGTACTTC	CASSYSKGQETQYF
TRBV27	TRBJ2-7	once	TRBD1	TGTGCCAGCAGCCCAAGACAGGGGATTTCCTACGAGCAGTACTTC	CASSPRQGISYEQYF
TRBV11-2	TRBJ2-5	-	-	TGTGCCAGCAGCTTAGGGAACCACAGGGAGACCCAGTACTTC	CASSLGNHRETQYF
TRBV5-6	TRBJ2-1	-	-	TGTGCCAGCAGCTTGTTGGTTTACAATGAGCAGTTCTTC	CASSLLVYNEQFF
TRBV5-3	TRBJ1-3	-	-	TGTGCCAGTACCTTTACAGGTTGTTGGGGAAACACCATATATTTT	CASTFTGCWGNTIYF
TRBV6-5	TRBJ2-5	-	TRBD2	TGTGCCAGCAGAAATAGCGGGAGGTTTCAAGAGACCCAGTACTTC	CASRNSGRFQETQYF
TRBV6-5	TRBJ2-3	-	-	TGTGCCAGCAGTTACCCGCGGGGAGGCACAGATACGCAGTATTTT	CASSYPRGGTDTQYF
TRBV28	TRBJ2-5	once	-	TGTGCCAGCAGTGTGACAGGATACTCCGGGGAGACCCAGTACTTC	CASSVTGYSGETQYF
TRBV28	TRBJ2-7	-	TRBD2	TGTGCCAGCAGCGTAGCGGGAGCGGCTCTCGAGCAGTACTTC	CASSVAGAALEQYF
TRBV5-1	TRBJ2-1	-	TRBD2	TGCGCCAGCAGCGATCAGGGACTAGCGGGAGACACTTGGCAGTTCTTC	CASSDQGLAGDTWQFF
TRBV30	TRBJ2-1	-	TRBD1	TGTGCCTGGAGTGTACGGGACAGGGTCATTATGAATGAGCAGTTCTTC	CAWSVRDRVIMNEQFF
TRBV4-3	TRBJ2-6	once	TRBD1	TGCGCCAGCAGCCACCGGTCGGGGGACAGGGTTCCTGGGGCCAACGTCCTGACTTTC	CASSHRSGDRVPGANVLTF
TRBV19	TRBJ1-2	-	-	TGTGCCACGACCGGGGCCGGGAAGGATGGCTACACCTTC	CATTGAGKDGYTF
TRBV19	TRBJ2-1	-	TRBD2	TGTGCCACTGCGAGGACTAGCGGTAAAAACTACAATGAGCAGTTCTTC	CATARTSGKNYNEQFF
TRBV6-1	TRBJ1-5	-	TRBD1	TGTGCCAGCAGTGAAAGGGACAGCATAATGAGCAATCAGCCCCAGCATTTT	CASSERDSIMSNQPQHF
TRBV19	TRBJ2-1	-	-	TGTGCCAGTAGTATTGGCCTCCTCTCCTACAATGAGCAGTTCTTC	CASSIGLLSYNEQFF
TRBV7-3	TRBJ2-5	-	-	TGTGCCAGCAGCTTAAAGGGAAACCAAGAGACCCAGTACTTC	CASSLKGNQETQYF
TRBV28	TRBJ1-5	-	TRBD1	TGTGCCAGTAACCGGGACAGCTATAGCAATCAGCCCCAGCATTTT	CASNRDSYSNQPQHF
TRBV28	TRBJ1-1	-	TRBD1	TGTGCCAGCAGTTTATGGGGGACAGTACACACTGAAGCTTTCTTT	CASSLWGTVHTEAFF
TRBV19	TRBJ1-3	-	TRBD1	TGTGCCAGTAGAAGGACAGGCACTGGAAACACCATATATTTT	CASRRTGTGNTIYF
TRBV19	TRBJ1-1	few	TRBD1	TGTGCCAGTAGTCCCCAGGGGGGGACTGAAGCTTTCTTT	CASSPQGGTEAFF
TRBV7-9	TRBJ1-1	-	-	TGTGCCAGCAGCTTGAGGGCGGGAGCTTTCTTT	CASSLRAGAFF
TRBV10-2	TRBJ2-2	-	TRBD2	TGCGCCAGCAGTACAGTGACTAGCGGGAGGAACACCGGGGAGCTGTTTTTT	CASSTVTSGRNTGELFF
TRBV10-3	TRBJ2-1	-	-	TGTGCCATCAGTGAGACTGGCTCCTACAATGAGCAGTTCTTC	CAISETGSYNEQFF
TRBV6-6	TRBJ1-4	once	-	TGTGCCAGCAGGACAGGAGGGAATGAAAAACTGTTTTTT	CASRTGGNEKLFF
TRBV5-1	TRBJ2-6	once	TRBD1	TGCGCCAGCAGCGTGGGACAGGCTGGGGCCAACGTCCTGACTTTC	CASSVGQAGANVLTF
TRBV18	TRBJ2-3	once	TRBD1	TGTGCCAGCTCACCCACTACAGGGGGGACTGGGACAGATACGCAGTATTTT	CASSPTTGGTGTDTQYF
TRBV28	TRBJ1-2	-	-	TGTGCCAGCAACGTAGGCGGAGGCTACACCTTC	CASNVGGGYTF
TRBV14	TRBJ2-1	once	-	TGTGCCAGCAGGCCGTGGGGGCCCCGGACTAGAATGGCCGACAATGAGCAGTTCTTC	CASRPWGPRTRMADNEQFF
TRBV28	TRBJ1-1	-	-	TGTGCCAGCAGTCGACACCTGAACACTGAAGCTTTCTTT	CASSRHLNTEAFF
TRBV9	TRBJ2-3	-	TRBD1	TGTGCCAGCAGCGGATGGGACAGCTACACAGATACGCAGTATTTT	CASSGWDSYTDTQYF
TRBV5-1	TRBJ2-3	-	-	TGCGCCAGCAGCCCTGGCCCAAACGGGGCAGATACGCAGTATTTT	CASSPGPNGADTQYF
TRBV5-4	TRBJ2-3	-	-	TGTGCCAGCAGCACGTACACAGATACGCAGTATTTT	CASSTYTDTQYF
TRBV5-1	TRBJ2-7	once	-	TGCGCCAGCAGCTTAGTTGGGGGGACCTACGAGCAGTACTTC	CASSLVGGTYEQYF
TRBV5-4	TRBJ2-3	-	TRBD1	TGTGCCAGCAGCAACCCAGGGGGCTCGGTAGATACGCAGTATTTT	CASSNPGGSVDTQYF
TRBV28	TRBJ2-3	once	TRBD2	TGTGCCAGCAGTGACAGCCGGGGGGGAGATACGCAGTATTTT	CASSDSRGGDTQYF
TRBV6-4	TRBJ2-1	few	TRBD1	TGTGCCAGCAGTTCAAACAGGGGGCTTTCCTACAATGAGCAGTTCTTC	CASSSNRGLSYNEQFF
TRBV5-1	TRBJ2-1	-	-	TGCGCCAGCAGCTTGGATGCAGCCTACAATGAGCAGTTCTTC	CASSLDAAYNEQFF
TRBV30	TRBJ1-1	-	-	TGTGCCTGGAGTAAATACCCCCGAGTGGGGAACACTGAAGCTTTCTTT	CAWSKYPRVGNTEAFF
TRBV18	TRBJ1-1	-	TRBD1	TGTGCCAGCTCACCAGATGAGACAGGGCGCACTGAAGCTTTCTTT	CASSPDETGRTEAFF
TRBV10-2	TRBJ1-3	once	-	TGCGCCAGCAGTGGGGTGTCTGGAAACACCATATATTTT	CASSGVSGNTIYF
TRBV11-1	TRBJ2-6	-	-	TGTGCCAGCAGCATCGGTAGCTCTGGGGCCAACGTCCTGACTTTC	CASSIGSSGANVLTF
TRBV28	TRBJ2-5	-	-	TGTGCCAGCAATTTAGTGCGAACGGGACCCCAGTACTTC	CASNLVRTGPQYF
TRBV9	TRBJ2-2	-	TRBD2	TGTGCCAGCACCGGACTAGCGTACACCGGGGAGCTGTTTTTT	CASTGLAYTGELFF
TRBV6-6	TRBJ2-3	-	-	TGTGCCAGCAGTTACGCGGTTGAAGATACGCAGTATTTT	CASSYAVEDTQYF